The sequence of this TCR beta chain was determined in a study of control samples from healthy donors and cancer patients. The CDR3 contains 13 residues. Germline V lookup: CDR1 SQVTM, CDR2 ANQGSEA. V was pared by 4 bases and J by 1 base, with 10 bases between. TCRdb's table, derived via immunoSEQ multiplex PCR, lists solely in-frame clones and lacks some. The table has some 150,000 clones, around 94% seen once. The sequenced sample consisted of PBMCs. The chain has TRBV29-1 and TRBJ1-1, with D uncertain. The source of this sequence is a man aged 55 to 69 with colorectal cancer. In DNA, the CDR3 is TGCAGCGTTGTACGTCAGTCGAACACTGAAGCTTTCTTT. This codes for CSVVRQSNTEAFF.